This paragraph reports one T cell receptor (beta chain). TCRdb fed the RT-PCR reads into MiXCR, producing one record per CDR3 protein. Here the sample spans about 680,000 distinct CDR3 sequences, around 14% being singletons. Trimming took off 4 bases at V and 4 bases at J, with 11 bases between the two ends. CDR1 and CDR2 (germline): MNHEY, SMNVEV (reference sequence). This CDR3 region has 14 residues. This chain uses TRBV27 with TRBJ1-3, with D maybe TRBD1 (5 bases). This clonotype was sampled from a female donor in good health, serving as a healthy control. The sequencing sample was made of memory CD4+ T cells from blood. The CDR3 here is CASSSSYRGNTIYF. In DNA, the CDR3 is TGTGCCAGCAGTTCTTCTTACAGGGGAAACACCATATATTTT.